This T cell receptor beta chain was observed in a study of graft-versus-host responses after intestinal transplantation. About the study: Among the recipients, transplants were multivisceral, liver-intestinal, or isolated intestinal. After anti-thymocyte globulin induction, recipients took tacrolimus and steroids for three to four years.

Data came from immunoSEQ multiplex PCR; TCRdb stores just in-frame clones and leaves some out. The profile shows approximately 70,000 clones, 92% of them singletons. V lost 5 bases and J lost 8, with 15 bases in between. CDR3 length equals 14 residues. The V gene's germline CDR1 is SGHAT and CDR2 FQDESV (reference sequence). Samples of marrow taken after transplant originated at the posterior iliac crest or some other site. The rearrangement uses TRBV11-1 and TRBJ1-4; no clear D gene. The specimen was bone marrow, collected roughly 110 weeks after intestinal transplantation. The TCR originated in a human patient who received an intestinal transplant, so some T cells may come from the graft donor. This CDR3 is CASSPPYGEEKLFF. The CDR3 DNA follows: TGTGCCAGCAGCCCGCCGTACGGGGAAGAAAAACTGTTTTTT.